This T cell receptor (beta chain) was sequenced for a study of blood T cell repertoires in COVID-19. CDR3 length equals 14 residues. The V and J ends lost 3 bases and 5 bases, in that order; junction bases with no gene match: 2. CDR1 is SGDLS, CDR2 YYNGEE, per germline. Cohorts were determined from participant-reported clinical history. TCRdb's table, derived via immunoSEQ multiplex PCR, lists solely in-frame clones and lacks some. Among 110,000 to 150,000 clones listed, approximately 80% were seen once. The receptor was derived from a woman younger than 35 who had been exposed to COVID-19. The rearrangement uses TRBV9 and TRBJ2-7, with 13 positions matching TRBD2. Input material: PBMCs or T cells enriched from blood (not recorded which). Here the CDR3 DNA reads TGTGCCAGCAGCGAAGGACTAGCGGGAGACGAGCAGTACTTC. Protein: CASSEGLAGDEQYF.